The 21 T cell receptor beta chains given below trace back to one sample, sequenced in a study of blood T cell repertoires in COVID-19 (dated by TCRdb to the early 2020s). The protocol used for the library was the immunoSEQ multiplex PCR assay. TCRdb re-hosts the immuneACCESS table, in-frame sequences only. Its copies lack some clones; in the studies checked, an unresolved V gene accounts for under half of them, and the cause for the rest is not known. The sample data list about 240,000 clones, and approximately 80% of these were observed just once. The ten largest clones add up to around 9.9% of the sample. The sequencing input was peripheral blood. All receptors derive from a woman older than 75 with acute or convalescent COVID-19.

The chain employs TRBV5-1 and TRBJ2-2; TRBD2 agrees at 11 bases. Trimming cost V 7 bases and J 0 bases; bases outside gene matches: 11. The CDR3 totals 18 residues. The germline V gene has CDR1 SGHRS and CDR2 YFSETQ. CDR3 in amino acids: CASFLIAGGPPNTGELFF. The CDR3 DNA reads TGCGCCAGCTTCCTCATAGCGGGGGGGCCCCCGAACACCGGGGAGCTGTTTTTT.

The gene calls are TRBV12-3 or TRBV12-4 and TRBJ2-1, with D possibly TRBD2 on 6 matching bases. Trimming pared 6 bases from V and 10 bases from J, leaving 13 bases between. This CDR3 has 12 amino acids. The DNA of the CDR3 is TGTGCCAGCAGGGGCGGAGGGAGGGAGCAGTTCTTC. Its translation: CASRGGGREQFF.

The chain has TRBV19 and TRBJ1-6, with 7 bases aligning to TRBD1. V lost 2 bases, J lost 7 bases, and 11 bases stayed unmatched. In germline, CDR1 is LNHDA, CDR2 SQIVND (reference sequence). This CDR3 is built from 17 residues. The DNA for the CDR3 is TGTGCCAGTAGTATATTCTCCGCGACAGGGTACAATTCACCCCTCCACTTT. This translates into CASSIFSATGYNSPLHF.

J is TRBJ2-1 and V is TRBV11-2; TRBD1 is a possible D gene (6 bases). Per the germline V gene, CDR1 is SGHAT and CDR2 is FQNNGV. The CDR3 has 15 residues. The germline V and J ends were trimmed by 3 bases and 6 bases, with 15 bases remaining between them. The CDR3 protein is CASSFNAGETNEQFF. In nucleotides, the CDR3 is TGTGCCAGCAGCTTTAATGCAGGGGAGACCAATGAGCAGTTCTTC.

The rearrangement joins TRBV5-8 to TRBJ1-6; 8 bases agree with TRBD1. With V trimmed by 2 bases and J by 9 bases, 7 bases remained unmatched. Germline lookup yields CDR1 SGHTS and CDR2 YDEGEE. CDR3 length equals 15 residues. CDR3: CASSLTTGASSPLHF. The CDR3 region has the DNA TGTGCCAGCAGCTTAACGACAGGGGCGAGTTCACCCCTCCACTTT.

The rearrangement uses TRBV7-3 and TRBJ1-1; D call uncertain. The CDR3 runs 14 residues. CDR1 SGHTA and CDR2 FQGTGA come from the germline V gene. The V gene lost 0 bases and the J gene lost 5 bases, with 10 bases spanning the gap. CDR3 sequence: CASSLTAGRTEAFF. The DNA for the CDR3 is TGTGCCAGCAGCTTAACAGCAGGTCGGACTGAAGCTTTCTTT.

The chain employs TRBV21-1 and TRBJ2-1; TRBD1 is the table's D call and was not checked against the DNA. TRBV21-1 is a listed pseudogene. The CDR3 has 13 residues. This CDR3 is CASSKRDRPKQFF. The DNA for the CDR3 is TGTGCCAGCAGCAAGAGAGACAGGCCGAAGCAGTTCTTC.

The CDR3 nucleotides are TGTGCCAGCAGCCCAAGACAGGAGACCTTAGCGTCCGAGCAGTACTTC. Translating gives CASSPRQETLASEQYF. The chain links TRBV4-2 to TRBJ2-7, with a tentative D call TRBD1 (6 bases). Trimming took off 4 bases at V and 6 bases at J, with 22 bases between the two ends. This CDR3 has 16 residues. Germline values: CDR1 LGHNA, CDR2 YNFKEQ.

The CDR3 loop is CASRLGGSNQPQHF. The CDR3 DNA reads as TGTGCCAGCAGACTAGGAGGGAGCAATCAGCCCCAGCATTTT. The chain carries TRBV28 and TRBJ1-5; D is undetermined. Germline V lookup: CDR1 MDHEN, CDR2 SYDVKM. This CDR3 region has 14 residues. Trimming pared 6 bases from V and 1 base from J, leaving 10 bases between. Combining the CDR3 with reference TRBV28 and TRBJ1-5 gives the whole variable domain DVKVTQSSRYLVKRTGEKVFLECVQDMDHENMFWYRQDPGLGLRLIYFSYDVKMKEKGDIPEGYSVSREKKERFSLILESASTNQTSMYLCASRLGGSNQPQHFGDGTRLSIL.

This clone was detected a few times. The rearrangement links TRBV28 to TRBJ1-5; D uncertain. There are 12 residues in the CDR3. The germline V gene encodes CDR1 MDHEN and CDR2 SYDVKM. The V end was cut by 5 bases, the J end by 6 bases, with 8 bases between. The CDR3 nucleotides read TGTGCCAGCAGTACCCCCGGTCAGCCCCAGCATTTT. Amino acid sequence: CASSTPGQPQHF.

The DNA of the CDR3 is TGCGCCAGCAGCTTAATTGGGACTAGCCACAATGAGCAGTTCTTC. Amino acid sequence: CASSLIGTSHNEQFF. The rearrangement uses TRBV5-1 and TRBJ2-1, with 9 bases identical to TRBD2. Germline V gene data show CDR1 as SGHRS and CDR2 as YFSETQ. With 2 bases clipped from V and 5 bases from J, the junction kept 5 bases outside the gene matches. The length of the CDR3 is 15 residues.

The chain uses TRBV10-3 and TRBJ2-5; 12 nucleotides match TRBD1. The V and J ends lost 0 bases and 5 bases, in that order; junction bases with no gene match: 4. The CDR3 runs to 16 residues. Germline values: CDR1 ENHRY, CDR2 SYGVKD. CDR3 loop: CAISESGTGGEETQYF. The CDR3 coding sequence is TGTGCCATCAGTGAGTCCGGGACAGGGGGCGAGGAGACCCAGTACTTC.

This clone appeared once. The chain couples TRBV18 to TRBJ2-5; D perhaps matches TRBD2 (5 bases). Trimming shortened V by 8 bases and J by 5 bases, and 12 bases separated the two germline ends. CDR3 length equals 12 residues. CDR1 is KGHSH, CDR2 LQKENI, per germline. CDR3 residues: CASADSAETQYF. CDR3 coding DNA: TGTGCCAGCGCGGACTCGGCCGAGACCCAGTACTTC.

Here the CDR3 DNA reads TGTGCCACCAGTGGGGAGGAAGGGGCCCAGCATTTT. Translated: CATSGEEGAQHF. The chain has TRBV24-1 and TRBJ1-5, with D possibly TRBD1 on 5 matching bases. Germline CDR1 and CDR2: KGHDR and SFDVKD. Trimming removed 5 bases from V and 11 bases from J, with 12 bases in between. The CDR3 has 12 residues.

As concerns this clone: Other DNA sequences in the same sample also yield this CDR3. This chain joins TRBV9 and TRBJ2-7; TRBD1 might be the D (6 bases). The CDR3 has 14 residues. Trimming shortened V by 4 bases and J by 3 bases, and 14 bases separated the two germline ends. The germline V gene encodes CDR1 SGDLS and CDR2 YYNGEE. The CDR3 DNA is TGTGCCAGCAGCCCCCGGACAGACAGCTACGAGCAGTACTTC. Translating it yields CASSPRTDSYEQYF.

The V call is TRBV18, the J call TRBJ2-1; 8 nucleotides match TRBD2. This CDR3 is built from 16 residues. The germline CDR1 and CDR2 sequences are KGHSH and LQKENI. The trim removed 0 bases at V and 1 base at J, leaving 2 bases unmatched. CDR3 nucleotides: TGTGCCAGCTCACCACCGGGACTAGGGTCCTACAATGAGCAGTTCTTC. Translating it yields CASSPPGLGSYNEQFF.

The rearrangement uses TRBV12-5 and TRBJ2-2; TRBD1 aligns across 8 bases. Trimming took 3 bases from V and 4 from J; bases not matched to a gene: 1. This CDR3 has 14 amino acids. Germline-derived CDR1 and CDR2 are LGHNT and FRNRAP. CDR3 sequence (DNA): TGTGCTAGTGGTTTAGGGACAGGCACCGGGGAGCTGTTTTTT. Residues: CASGLGTGTGELFF.

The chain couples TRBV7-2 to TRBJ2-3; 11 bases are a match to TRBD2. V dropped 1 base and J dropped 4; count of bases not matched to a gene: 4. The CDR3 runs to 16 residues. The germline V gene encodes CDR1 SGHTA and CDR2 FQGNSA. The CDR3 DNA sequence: TGTGCCAGCAGCTTAGGTCTAGCGGGGGGTTCAGATACGCAGTATTTT. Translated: CASSLGLAGGSDTQYF.

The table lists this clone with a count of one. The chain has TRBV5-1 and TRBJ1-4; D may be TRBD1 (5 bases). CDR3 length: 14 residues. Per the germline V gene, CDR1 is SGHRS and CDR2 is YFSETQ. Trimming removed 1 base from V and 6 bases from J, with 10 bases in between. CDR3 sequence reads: CASSLRGQDEKLFF. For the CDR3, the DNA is TGCGCCAGCAGCTTGAGGGGCCAGGATGAAAAACTGTTTTTT.

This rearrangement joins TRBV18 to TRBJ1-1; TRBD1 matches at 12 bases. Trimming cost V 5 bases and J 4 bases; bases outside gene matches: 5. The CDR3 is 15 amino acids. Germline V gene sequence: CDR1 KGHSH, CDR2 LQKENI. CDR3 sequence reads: CASSLGQGAVTEAFF. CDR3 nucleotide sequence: TGTGCCAGCTCATTGGGACAGGGGGCAGTCACTGAAGCTTTCTTT.

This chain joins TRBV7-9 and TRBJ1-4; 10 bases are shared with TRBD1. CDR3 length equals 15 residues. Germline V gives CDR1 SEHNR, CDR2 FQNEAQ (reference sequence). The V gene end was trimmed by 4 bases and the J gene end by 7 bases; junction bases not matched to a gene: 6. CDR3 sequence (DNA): TGTGCCAGCAGCTCGACAGGGGGCGCGGTTGAAAAACTGTTTTTT. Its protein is CASSSTGGAVEKLFF.